The clone carrying this T cell receptor (beta chain) was counted only a few times. The antigen is not known. Sequencing of the DNA from cultured CD4+ T cells was carried out with the Oncomine TCR Beta short-read assay. Using its own MiXCR run on the PCR reads, TCRdb lists one record per CDR3 protein. The top ten clones hold roughly a fifth of a sample with 15,000 or so distinct CDR3 sequences, about 29% of them seen once. This sample is part of a study of vaccination and CD4 T cells after COVID-19. Study background: Control cultures received a CEFX pool, an HIV-1 Nef pool, or no peptide.

General study findings and limits: A nonsignificant rise from around 20 to 38 was seen in the median number of SARS-CoV-2-reactive clonotypes.

Treatment defined: approximately 10-day PBMC culture with coronavirus spike peptide pools or control peptides (ViraFEST assay). Wells that each held a few million PBMCs were cultured with roughly 10 IU/ml IL-2 and approximately 9.5 ug/ml peptide pools. Cells received half-medium changes with fresh IL-2 medium on days 3 and 7. The receptor's source is a human donor with COVID-19. The sample taken for sequencing was cultured CD4+ T cells from blood.

CDR3 region: CASSSPGTGSEAVRSPLHF. CDR3 nucleotides: TGTGCCAGCAGTAGTCCCGGGACAGGGAGCGAAGCAGTACGTTCACCCCTCCACTTT. The chain joins TRBV27 to TRBJ1-6; TRBD1 agrees at 9 bases. V lost 5 bases, J lost 9 bases, and 20 bases stayed unmatched. The CDR3 runs 19 residues. CDR1 and CDR2 (germline): MNHEY, SMNVEV (reference sequence).